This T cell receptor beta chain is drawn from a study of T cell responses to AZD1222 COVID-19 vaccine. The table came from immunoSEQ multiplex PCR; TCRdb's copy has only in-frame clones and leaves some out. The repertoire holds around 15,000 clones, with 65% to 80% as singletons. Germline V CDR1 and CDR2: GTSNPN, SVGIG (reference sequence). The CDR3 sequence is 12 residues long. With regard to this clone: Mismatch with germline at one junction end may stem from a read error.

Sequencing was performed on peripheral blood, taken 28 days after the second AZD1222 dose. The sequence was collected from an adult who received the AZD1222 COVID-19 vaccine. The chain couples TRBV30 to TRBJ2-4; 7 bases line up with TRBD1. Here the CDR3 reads CAWSLRGTVVFF. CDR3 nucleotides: TGTGCCTGGTCTCTGAGGGGGACAGTAGTTTTCTTC. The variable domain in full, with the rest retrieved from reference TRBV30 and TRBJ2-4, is SQTIHQWPATLVQPVGSPLSLECTVEGTSNPNLYWYRQAAGRGLQLLFYSVGIGQISSEVPQNLSASRPQDRQFILSSKKLLLSDSGFYLCAWSLRGTVVFFGAGTRLSVL.